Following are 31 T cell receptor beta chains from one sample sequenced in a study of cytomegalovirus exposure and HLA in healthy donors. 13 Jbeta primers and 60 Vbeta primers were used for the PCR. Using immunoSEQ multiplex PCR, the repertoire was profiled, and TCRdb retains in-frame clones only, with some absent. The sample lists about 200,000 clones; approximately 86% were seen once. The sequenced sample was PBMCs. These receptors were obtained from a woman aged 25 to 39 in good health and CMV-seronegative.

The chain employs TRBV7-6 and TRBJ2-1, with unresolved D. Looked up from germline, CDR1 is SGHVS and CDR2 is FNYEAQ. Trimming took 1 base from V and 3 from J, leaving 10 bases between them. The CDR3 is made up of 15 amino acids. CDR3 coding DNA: TGTGCCAGCAGCTTAGGGCGAGCGAGCTACAATGAGCAGTTCTTC. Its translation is CASSLGRASYNEQFF.

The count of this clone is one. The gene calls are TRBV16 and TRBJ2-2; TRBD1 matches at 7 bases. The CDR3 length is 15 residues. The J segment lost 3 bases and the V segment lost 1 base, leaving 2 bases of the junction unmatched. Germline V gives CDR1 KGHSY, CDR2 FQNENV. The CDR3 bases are TGTGCCAGCAGCCAATTTCAGGGGGACACCGGGGAGCTGTTTTTT. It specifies CASSQFQGDTGELFF. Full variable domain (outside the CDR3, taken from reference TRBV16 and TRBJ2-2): GEEVAQTPKHLVRGEGQKAKLYCAPIKGHSYVFWYQQVLKNEFKFLISFQNENVFDETGMPKERFSAKCLPNSPCSLEIQATKLEDSAVYFCASSQFQGDTGELFFGEGSRLTVL.

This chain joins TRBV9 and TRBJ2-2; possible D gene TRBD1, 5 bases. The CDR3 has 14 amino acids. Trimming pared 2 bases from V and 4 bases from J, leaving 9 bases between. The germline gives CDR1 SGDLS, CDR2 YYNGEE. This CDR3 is CASSVGHSTGELFF. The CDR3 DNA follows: TGTGCCAGCAGCGTCGGACACAGCACCGGGGAGCTGTTTTTT.

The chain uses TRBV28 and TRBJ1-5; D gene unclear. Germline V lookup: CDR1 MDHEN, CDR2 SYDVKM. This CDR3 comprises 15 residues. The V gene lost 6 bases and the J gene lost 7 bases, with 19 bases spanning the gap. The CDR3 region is CASSGIRGFGQPQHF. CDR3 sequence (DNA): TGTGCCAGCAGCGGAATTCGAGGATTTGGACAGCCCCAGCATTTT.

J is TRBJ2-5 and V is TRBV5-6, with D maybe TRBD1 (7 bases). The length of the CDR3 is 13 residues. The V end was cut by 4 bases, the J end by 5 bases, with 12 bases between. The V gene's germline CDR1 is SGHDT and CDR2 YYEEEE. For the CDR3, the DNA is TGTGCCAGCAGCCAAGGAGGGGGCGAGACCCAGTACTTC. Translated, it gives CASSQGGGETQYF.

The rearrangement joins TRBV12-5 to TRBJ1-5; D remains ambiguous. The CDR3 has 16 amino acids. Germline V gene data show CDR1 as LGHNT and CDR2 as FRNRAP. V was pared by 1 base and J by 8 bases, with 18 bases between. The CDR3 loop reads CASGLGGRRSLEPQHF. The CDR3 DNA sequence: TGTGCTAGTGGTTTGGGAGGAAGACGGAGCCTGGAGCCCCAGCATTTT.

The CDR3 spells CASSQVGTAYEQYF. CDR3 bases: TGTGCCAGCAGCCAAGTTGGGACAGCCTACGAGCAGTACTTC. The rearrangement joins TRBV4-2 to TRBJ2-7, with 7 bases lining up with TRBD1. Germline-derived CDR1 and CDR2 are LGHNA and YNFKEQ. This CDR3 comprises 14 residues. V dropped 1 base and J dropped 2; count of bases not matched to a gene: 2.

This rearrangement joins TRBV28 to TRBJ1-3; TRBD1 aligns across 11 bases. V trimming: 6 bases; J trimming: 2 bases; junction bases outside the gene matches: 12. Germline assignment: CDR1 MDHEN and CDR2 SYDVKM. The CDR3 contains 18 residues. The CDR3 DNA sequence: TGTGCCAGCAGCGGGACAGGGGGGAATATGAGGGCTGGAAACACCATATATTTT. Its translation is CASSGTGGNMRAGNTIYF.

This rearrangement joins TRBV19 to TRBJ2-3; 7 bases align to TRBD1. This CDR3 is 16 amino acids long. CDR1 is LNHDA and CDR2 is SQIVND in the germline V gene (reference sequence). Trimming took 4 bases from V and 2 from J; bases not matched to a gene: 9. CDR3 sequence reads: CASSTDRDQLTDTQYF. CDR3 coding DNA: TGTGCCAGTAGTACTGACAGGGACCAACTCACAGATACGCAGTATTTT.

The CDR3 here is CASSPGHPNTEAFF. CDR3 bases: TGTGCCAGCAGCCCCGGACACCCAAACACTGAAGCTTTCTTT. The chain has TRBV27 and TRBJ1-1; D is possibly TRBD1 (5 bases). Germline CDR1 is MNHEY and CDR2 is SMNVEV (reference sequence). Trimming took 6 bases from V and 2 from J, leaving 13 bases between them. The CDR3 has 14 amino acids.

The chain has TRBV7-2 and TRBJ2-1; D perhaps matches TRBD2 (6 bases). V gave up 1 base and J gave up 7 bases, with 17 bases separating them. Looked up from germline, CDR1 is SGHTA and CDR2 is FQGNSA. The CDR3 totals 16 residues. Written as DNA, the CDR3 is TGTGCCAGCAGCTTAGAAGGGACCAGCGGGTTGAATGAGCAGTTCTTC. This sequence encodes CASSLEGTSGLNEQFF.

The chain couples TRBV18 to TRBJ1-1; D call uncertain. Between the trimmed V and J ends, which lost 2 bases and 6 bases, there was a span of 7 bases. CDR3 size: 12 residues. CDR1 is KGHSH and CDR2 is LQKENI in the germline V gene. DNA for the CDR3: TGTGCCAGCTCACCAGGGCCCCCTGAAGCTTTCTTT. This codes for CASSPGPPEAFF.

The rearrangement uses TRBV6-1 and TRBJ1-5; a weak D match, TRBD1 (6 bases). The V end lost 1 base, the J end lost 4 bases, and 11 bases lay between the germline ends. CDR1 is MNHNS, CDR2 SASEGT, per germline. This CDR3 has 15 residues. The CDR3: CASSEVGTKNQPQHF. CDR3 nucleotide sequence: TGTGCCAGCAGTGAAGTGGGGACAAAAAATCAGCCCCAGCATTTT.

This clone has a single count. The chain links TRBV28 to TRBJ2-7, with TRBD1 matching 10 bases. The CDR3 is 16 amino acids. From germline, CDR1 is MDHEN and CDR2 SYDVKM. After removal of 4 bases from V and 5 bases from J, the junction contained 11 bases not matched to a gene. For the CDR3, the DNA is TGTGCCAGCAGTTCCCCCCTCACCGGGACAGGGGACGAGCAGTACTTC. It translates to CASSSPLTGTGDEQYF.

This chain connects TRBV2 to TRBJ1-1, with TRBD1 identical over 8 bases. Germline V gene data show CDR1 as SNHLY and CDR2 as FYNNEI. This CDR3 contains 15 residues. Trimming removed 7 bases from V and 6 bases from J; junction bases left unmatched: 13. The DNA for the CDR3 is TGTGCCAGCACCATCTACCCCGCGACAGGGGCTGAAGCTTTCTTT. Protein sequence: CASTIYPATGAEAFF.

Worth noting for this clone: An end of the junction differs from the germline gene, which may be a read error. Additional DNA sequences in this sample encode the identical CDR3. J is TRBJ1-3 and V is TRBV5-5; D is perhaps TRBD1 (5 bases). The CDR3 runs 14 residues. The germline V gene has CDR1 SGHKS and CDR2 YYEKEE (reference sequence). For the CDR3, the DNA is TGCGCCAGCAGCTTTTGGGGGGCTGGAAACACCATATATTTT. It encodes CASSFWGAGNTIYF. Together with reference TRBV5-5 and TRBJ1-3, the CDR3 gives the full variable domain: DAGVTQSPTHLIKTRGQQVTLRCSPISGHKSVSWYQQVLGQGPQFIFQYYEKEERGRGNFPDRFSARQFPNYSSELNVNALLLGDSALYLCASSFWGAGNTIYFGEGSWLTVV.

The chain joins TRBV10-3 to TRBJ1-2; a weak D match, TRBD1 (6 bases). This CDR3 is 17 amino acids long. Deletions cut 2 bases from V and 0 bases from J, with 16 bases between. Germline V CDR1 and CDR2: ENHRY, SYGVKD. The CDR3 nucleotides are TGTGCCATCAGTGAGACGTCAGGGGCCCAATCTAACTATGGCTACACCTTC. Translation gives CAISETSGAQSNYGYTF.

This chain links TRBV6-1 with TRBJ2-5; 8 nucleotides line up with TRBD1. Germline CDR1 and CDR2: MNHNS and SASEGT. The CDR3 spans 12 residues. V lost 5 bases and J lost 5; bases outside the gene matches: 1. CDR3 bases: TGTGCCAGCAGTCGACAGGGGGAGACCCAGTACTTC. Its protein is CASSRQGETQYF.

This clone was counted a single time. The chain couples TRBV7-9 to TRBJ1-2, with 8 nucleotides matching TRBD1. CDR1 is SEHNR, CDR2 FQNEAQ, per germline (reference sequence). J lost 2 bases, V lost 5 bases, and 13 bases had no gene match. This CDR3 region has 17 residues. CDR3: CASSLTGVRPFNYGYTF. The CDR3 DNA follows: TGTGCCAGCAGCCTGACAGGGGTCCGGCCCTTCAACTATGGCTACACCTTC.

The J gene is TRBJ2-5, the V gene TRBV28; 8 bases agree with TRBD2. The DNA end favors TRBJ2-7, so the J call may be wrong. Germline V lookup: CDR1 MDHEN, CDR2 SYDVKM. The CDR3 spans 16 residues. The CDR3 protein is CASSPSFSGVLYEQYF. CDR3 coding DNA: TGTGCCAGCAGTCCCAGTTTTAGCGGGGTACTCTACGAGCAGTACTTC.

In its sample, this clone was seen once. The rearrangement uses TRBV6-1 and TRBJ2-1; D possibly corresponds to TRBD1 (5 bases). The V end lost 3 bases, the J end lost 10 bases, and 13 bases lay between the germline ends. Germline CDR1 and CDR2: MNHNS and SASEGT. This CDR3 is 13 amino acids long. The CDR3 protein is CASSDQARQEQFF. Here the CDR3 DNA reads TGTGCCAGCAGTGACCAAGCTAGACAGGAGCAGTTCTTC.

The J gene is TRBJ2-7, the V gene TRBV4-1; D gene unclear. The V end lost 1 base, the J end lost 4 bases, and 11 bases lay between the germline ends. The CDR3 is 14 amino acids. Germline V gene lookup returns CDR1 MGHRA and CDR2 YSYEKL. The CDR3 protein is CASSQVVLIYEQYF. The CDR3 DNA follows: TGCGCCAGCAGCCAAGTTGTACTAATTTACGAGCAGTACTTC.

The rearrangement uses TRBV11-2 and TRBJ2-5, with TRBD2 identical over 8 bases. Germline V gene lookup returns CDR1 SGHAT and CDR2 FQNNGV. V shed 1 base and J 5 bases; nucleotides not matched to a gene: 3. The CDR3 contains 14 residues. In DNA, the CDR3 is TGTGCCAGCAGCTTAGCGGGGGGGCGTGAGACCCAGTACTTC. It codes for CASSLAGGRETQYF.

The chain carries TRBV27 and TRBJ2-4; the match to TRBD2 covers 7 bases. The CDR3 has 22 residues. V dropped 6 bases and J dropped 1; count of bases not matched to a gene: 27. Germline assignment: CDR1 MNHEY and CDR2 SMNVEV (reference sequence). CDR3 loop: CASRDPVLPGIGLGFAKNIQYF. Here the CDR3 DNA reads TGTGCCAGCAGGGATCCCGTACTCCCGGGTATTGGACTAGGTTTTGCCAAAAACATTCAGTACTTC.

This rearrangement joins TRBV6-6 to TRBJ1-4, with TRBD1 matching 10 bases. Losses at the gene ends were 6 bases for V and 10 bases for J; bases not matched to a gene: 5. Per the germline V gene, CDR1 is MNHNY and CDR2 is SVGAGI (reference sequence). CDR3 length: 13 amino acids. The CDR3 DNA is TGTGCCAGCAGCCTCGGGACAGGGGTAAAACTGTTTTTT. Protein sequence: CASSLGTGVKLFF.

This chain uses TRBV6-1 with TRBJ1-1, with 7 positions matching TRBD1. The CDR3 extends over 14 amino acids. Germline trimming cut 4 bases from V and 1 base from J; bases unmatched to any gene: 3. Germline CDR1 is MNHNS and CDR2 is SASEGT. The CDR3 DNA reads TGTGCCAGCAGTGCCGACAGGGCGAACACTGAAGCTTTCTTT. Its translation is CASSADRANTEAFF.

The CDR3 loop reads CASSLMGRDDEQFF. In nucleotides, the CDR3 is TGTGCCAGCAGCTTAATGGGGCGGGACGATGAGCAGTTCTTC. The V and J genes are TRBV7-3 and TRBJ2-1, with D maybe TRBD2 (6 bases). V lost 1 base and J lost 8, with 12 bases in between. This CDR3 has 14 residues. Germline V gene sequence: CDR1 SGHTA, CDR2 FQGTGA.

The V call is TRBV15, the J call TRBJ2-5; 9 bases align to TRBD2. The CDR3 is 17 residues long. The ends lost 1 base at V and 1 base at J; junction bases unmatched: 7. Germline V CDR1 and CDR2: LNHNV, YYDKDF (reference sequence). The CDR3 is CATSRGAAGGPQETQYF. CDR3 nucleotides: TGTGCCACCAGCAGAGGCGCAGCGGGGGGTCCCCAAGAGACCCAGTACTTC.

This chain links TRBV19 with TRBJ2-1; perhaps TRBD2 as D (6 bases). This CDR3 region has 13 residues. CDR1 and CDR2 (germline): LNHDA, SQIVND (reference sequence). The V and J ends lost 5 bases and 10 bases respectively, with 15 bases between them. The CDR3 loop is CASSPEGTYEQFF. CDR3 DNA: TGTGCCAGTAGTCCCGAGGGGACTTACGAGCAGTTCTTC.

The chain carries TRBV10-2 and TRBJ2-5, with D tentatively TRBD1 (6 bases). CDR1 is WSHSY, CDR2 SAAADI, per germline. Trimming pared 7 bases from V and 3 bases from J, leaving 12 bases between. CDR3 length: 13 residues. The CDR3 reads CASNRVREETQYF. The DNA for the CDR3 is TGCGCCAGCAACAGGGTGAGAGAAGAGACCCAGTACTTC.

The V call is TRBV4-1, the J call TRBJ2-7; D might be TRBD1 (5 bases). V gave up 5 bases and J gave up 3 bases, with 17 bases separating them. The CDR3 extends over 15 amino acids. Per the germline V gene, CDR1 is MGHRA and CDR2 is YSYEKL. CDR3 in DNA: TGCGCCAGCAGCTATAGGACAACCGACAGCTACGAGCAGTACTTC. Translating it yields CASSYRTTDSYEQYF.